Listed here are 12 T cell receptor beta chains from one sample, sequenced in a study of T cells in tumors after PD-1 blockade. The repertoire was sequenced with immunoSEQ multiplex PCR; TCRdb's copy has only in-frame clones and lacks some. This table holds around 25,000 clones, about 84% found once. The sequences come from PBMCs, collected after anti-PD-1 treatment. The receptors were gathered from a human donor with basal cell carcinoma.

The chain carries TRBV5-4 and TRBJ2-5; no clear D gene. The CDR3 runs to 13 residues. Deletions cut 0 bases from V and 7 bases from J, with 10 bases between. Germline CDR1 is SGHNT and CDR2 is YYREEE (reference sequence). Written as DNA, the CDR3 is TGTGCCAGCAGCTTGGAGGGTAGGGCGACCCAGTACTTC. It specifies CASSLEGRATQYF.

This chain links TRBV7-9 with TRBJ2-7; D not certain. The CDR3 extends over 13 amino acids. Per germline, CDR1 SEHNR and CDR2 FQNEAQ (reference sequence). V was pared by 5 bases and J by 6 bases, with 14 bases between. CDR3 sequence (DNA): TGTGCCAGCAGCCCAGAACAGCCAGGCGAGCAGTACTTC. Translated, it gives CASSPEQPGEQYF.

The gene calls are TRBV5-6 and TRBJ1-2; possibly TRBD1 for D (6 bases). The germline V and J ends were trimmed by 4 bases and 4 bases, with 14 bases remaining between them. CDR1 is SGHDT, CDR2 YYEEEE, per germline. This CDR3 contains 14 residues. CDR3 sequence reads: CASSGRGRGYGYTF. CDR3 coding DNA: TGTGCCAGCAGCGGCAGGGGACGAGGCTATGGCTACACCTTC.

The genes are TRBV7-9 and TRBJ2-5; no clear D. V was cut by 1 base and J by 5 bases, with 8 bases left in between. Germline CDR1 reads SEHNR; CDR2 reads FQNEAQ (reference sequence). The CDR3 length is 13 residues. CDR3 residues: CASSLVLGETQYF. The CDR3 DNA is TGTGCCAGCAGCTTAGTTTTGGGGGAGACCCAGTACTTC.

This chain joins TRBV12-5 and TRBJ2-3; no firm D call. The CDR3 runs 13 residues. Germline V gene data show CDR1 as LGHNT and CDR2 as FRNRAP. V lost 7 bases and J lost 4, with 12 bases in between. The CDR3 DNA reads TGTGCTAGTGCGAACCGGCTCGCAGATACGCAGTATTTT. Amino acid sequence: CASANRLADTQYF.

The chain has TRBV11-2 and TRBJ2-5; TRBD2 matches 11 bases. Germline assignment: CDR1 SGHAT and CDR2 FQNNGV. The length of the CDR3 is 18 residues. After removal of 2 bases from V and 2 bases from J, the junction contained 10 bases not matched to a gene. The CDR3 region is CASSLNPASGGLQETQYF. DNA of the CDR3: TGTGCCAGCAGCTTAAACCCGGCTAGCGGGGGGCTACAAGAGACCCAGTACTTC.

The chain carries TRBV3-1 (or the pseudogene TRBV3-2) and TRBJ1-2, with TRBD1 as a possible D gene (6 bases). Germline V gene lookup returns CDR1 LGHDT and CDR2 YNNKEL (reference sequence). The V end lost 0 bases, the J end lost 3 bases, and 8 bases lay between the germline ends. CDR3 size: 14 residues. CDR3 nucleotides: TGTGCCAGCAGCCAAGATGGGGGGCACTATGGCTACACCTTC. Protein product: CASSQDGGHYGYTF.

The chain has TRBV30 and TRBJ1-1; 8 bases match TRBD1. The CDR3 contains 15 residues. Germline assignment: CDR1 GTSNPN and CDR2 SVGIG (reference sequence). Unmatched junction bases numbered 8, after V lost 0 bases and J lost 5 bases. The DNA of the CDR3 is TGTGCCTGGAGTGTACGGGACAGGAAACAGACTGAAGCTTTCTTT. Its translation: CAWSVRDRKQTEAFF. The variable domain in full, with the rest retrieved from reference TRBV30 and TRBJ1-1, is SQTIHQWPATLVQPVGSPLSLECTVEGTSNPNLYWYRQAAGRGLQLLFYSVGIGQISSEVPQNLSASRPQDRQFILSSKKLLLSDSGFYLCAWSVRDRKQTEAFFGQGTRLTVV.

The chain carries TRBV5-4 and TRBJ1-2, with D unclear. V lost 0 bases and J 8 bases, leaving 17 bases between the germline ends. This CDR3 comprises 15 residues. Per germline, CDR1 SGHNT and CDR2 YYREEE (reference sequence). The CDR3 nucleotides read TGTGCCAGCAGCTTGGACGTGGGCCACCTAGGAGGCTACACCTTC. Protein sequence: CASSLDVGHLGGYTF.

This sequence joins TRBV5-1 and TRBJ1-4, with TRBD1 matching 10 bases. The CDR3 is 15 residues long. Losses at the gene ends were 2 bases for V and 6 bases for J; bases not matched to a gene: 4. Germline loops: CDR1 SGHRS, CDR2 YFSETQ. CDR3 protein: CASSFQGTGDEKLFF. CDR3 bases: TGCGCCAGCAGCTTCCAAGGGACAGGGGATGAAAAACTGTTTTTT.

This clone was recorded only once. The V call is TRBV27, the J call TRBJ2-7; no definite D call. CDR1 MNHEY and CDR2 SMNVEV come from the germline V gene (reference sequence). Trimming removed 6 bases from V and 5 bases from J, with 17 bases in between. The CDR3 length is 14 residues. The CDR3 DNA reads as TGTGCCAGCAGGCGGACCCCGGAAGGTAACGAGCAGTACTTC. Translation: CASRRTPEGNEQYF.

The J gene is TRBJ2-7, the V gene TRBV6-5, with TRBD1 identical over 9 bases. V gave up 6 bases and J gave up 5 bases; unmatched junction bases: 8. This CDR3 has 14 residues. Germline assignment: CDR1 MNHEY and CDR2 SVGAGI. DNA of the CDR3: TGTGCCAGCAGCCGGGACAGGGTCCAGGACGAGCAGTACTTC. Translation: CASSRDRVQDEQYF.